These 16 T cell receptor beta chains came from one sample sequenced in a study of blood T cell repertoires in COVID-19. The assay was immunoSEQ multiplex PCR, and TCRdb's table has in-frame clones only and misses some. The table shows some 170,000 clones, with about 81% occurring only once. Sequences were obtained from peripheral blood. Receptors originate from a human donor in a cohort sampled during active COVID-19.

The genes are TRBV7-8 and TRBJ2-2; 7 bases agree with TRBD1. The ends lost 5 bases at V and 3 bases at J; junction bases unmatched: 3. The germline V gene has CDR1 SGHVS and CDR2 FQNEAQ. The CDR3 loop spans 14 amino acids. CDR3 sequence (DNA): TGTGCCAGCAGCAAACAGGGGTACACCGGGGAGCTGTTTTTT. This codes for CASSKQGYTGELFF. The complete variable domain, with remaining parts taken from reference TRBV7-8 and TRBJ2-2, reads GAGVSQSPRYKVAKRGQDVALRCDPISGHVSLFWYQQALGQGPEFLTYFQNEAQLDKSGLPSDRFFAERPEGSVSTLKIQRTQQEDSAVYLCASSKQGYTGELFFGEGSRLTVL.

CDR3 sequence (DNA): TGTGCCAGCAGATCAGGGGCAAGTGGGGCAGATACGCAGTATTTT. It translates to CASRSGASGADTQYF. The gene calls are TRBV6-5 and TRBJ2-3; D might be TRBD1 (6 bases). This CDR3 contains 15 residues. V lost 6 bases and J 4 bases, leaving 17 bases between the germline ends. Germline V gene lookup returns CDR1 MNHEY and CDR2 SVGAGI.

The chain recombines TRBV11-2 with TRBJ1-6; D remains unclear. The CDR3 runs to 20 residues. In germline, CDR1 is SGHAT, CDR2 FQNNGV. Trimming removed 0 bases at V and 13 bases at J, with 31 bases between. The CDR3 sequence is CASSLDPRTDGGTRASPLHF. The CDR3 DNA follows: TGTGCCAGCAGCTTAGATCCGAGGACGGATGGAGGTACTCGGGCTTCTCCCCTCCACTTT.

The chain uses TRBV2 and TRBJ1-6, with 10 nucleotides matching TRBD1. The V segment lost 4 bases and the J segment 10 bases; nucleotides outside the gene matches: 4. The germline gives CDR1 SNHLY, CDR2 FYNNEI. The CDR3 has 14 amino acids. CDR3 sequence reads: CASSVGTGASPLHF. The CDR3 DNA reads as TGTGCCAGCAGTGTGGGGACAGGGGCATCACCCCTCCACTTT.

In nucleotides, the CDR3 is TGTGCCAGCAGTAGACAGGGGGCATATTATGGCTACACCTTC. As protein: CASSRQGAYYGYTF. This chain links TRBV28 with TRBJ1-2, with 10 nucleotides matching TRBD1. Germline CDR1 and CDR2: MDHEN and SYDVKM. This CDR3 region has 14 residues. The V and J ends lost 5 bases and 5 bases, in that order; junction bases with no gene match: 5.

V gene TRBV12-2 combines with J gene TRBJ2-7; the table calls TRBD2, which could not be checked here. TRBV12-2 is annotated as a pseudogene. The CDR3 covers 17 residues. The CDR3 here is CASRLACRLAGSYEQYF. Written as DNA, the CDR3 is TGTGCAAGTCGCTTAGCGTGTAGACTAGCGGGCTCCTACGAGCAGTACTTC.

In its sample, this clone was seen once. The rearrangement uses TRBV12-3 or TRBV12-4 and TRBJ2-2; tentative D call: TRBD2 (6 bases). Between the trimmed V and J ends, which lost 10 bases and 4 bases, there was a span of 13 bases. The CDR3 runs 13 residues. The CDR3 coding sequence is TGTGCCATCACCGGGGGTTTCACCGGGGAGCTGTTTTTT. Translation: CAITGGFTGELFF.

Ten or more counts support this clone. The V call is TRBV29-1, the J call TRBJ2-7, with a possible D match to TRBD1 (6 bases). The CDR3 is made up of 12 amino acids. Germline-derived CDR1 and CDR2 are SQVTM and ANQGSEA. The V end lost 7 bases, the J end lost 4 bases, and 14 bases lay between the germline ends. The CDR3 spells CSAGGQLYEQYF. The CDR3 region has the DNA TGCAGCGCCGGAGGACAGTTATACGAGCAGTACTTC.

The chain is built from TRBV19 and TRBJ1-5; unclear D gene. The CDR3 spans 15 residues. Trimming cost V 0 bases and J 7 bases, with 13 bases left between them. The germline CDR1 and CDR2 sequences are LNHDA and SQIVND (reference sequence). Written as DNA, the CDR3 is TGTGCCAGTAGTATAGACCGAGTAGCAGTGCAGCCCCAGCATTTT. This codes for CASSIDRVAVQPQHF.

This chain connects TRBV15 to TRBJ2-1; no clear D. The germline V and J ends were trimmed by 2 bases and 5 bases, with 7 bases remaining between them. This CDR3 is 13 amino acids long. Looked up from germline, CDR1 is LNHNV and CDR2 is YYDKDF (reference sequence). In nucleotides, the CDR3 is TGTGCCACCAGCAGACCAGAGGACAATGAGCAGTTCTTC. It encodes CATSRPEDNEQFF.

The chain recombines TRBV18 with TRBJ2-1; unclear D gene. In germline, CDR1 is KGHSH, CDR2 LQKENI. The CDR3 is 15 amino acids. V lost 4 bases and J lost 4, with 14 bases in between. The CDR3 DNA is TGTGCCAGCTCACAAGACTTAAGTTCTTACAATGAGCAGTTCTTC. Its translation: CASSQDLSSYNEQFF. The whole variable domain, remainder taken from reference TRBV18 and TRBJ2-1, is NAGVMQNPRHLVRRRGQEARLRCSPMKGHSHVYWYRQLPEEGLKFMVYLQKENIIDESGMPKERFSAEFPKEGPSILRIQQVVRGDSAAYFCASSQDLSSYNEQFFGPGTRLTVL.

The genes are TRBV7-9 and TRBJ2-1; TRBD2 matches 9 bases. The CDR3 has 16 residues. J gave up 15 bases and V 7 bases, and 22 bases lay outside the gene matches. CDR1 is SEHNR, CDR2 FQNEAQ, per germline (reference sequence). The chain's CDR3 is CASTLRGAGGPLQPFF. DNA for the CDR3: TGTGCCAGCACCCTCAGAGGGGCGGGAGGGCCCCTACAGCCGTTCTTC.

This sequence joins TRBV12-3 or TRBV12-4 and TRBJ1-3; 7 bases match TRBD1. The junction had 6 bases not matched to a gene; V was cut back by 5 bases and J by 8 bases. This CDR3 contains 13 residues. As DNA, the CDR3 is TGTGCCAGCAGTCTCGACAGGGTTGACACCATATATTTT. Translation gives CASSLDRVDTIYF.

The rearrangement links TRBV7-2 to TRBJ1-2; 8 bases map to TRBD1. Germline CDR1 is SGHTA and CDR2 is FQGNSA. Unmatched junction bases numbered 2, after V lost 5 bases and J lost 3 bases. The CDR3 runs 13 residues. DNA of the CDR3: TGTGCCAGCAGCCCGGACAGGGACTATGGCTACACCTTC. This encodes CASSPDRDYGYTF.

This clone was picked up many times. V is TRBV5-1 and J is TRBJ2-2; 9 positions agree with TRBD2. The CDR3 sequence is 16 residues long. The V segment lost 5 bases and the J segment 4 bases; nucleotides outside the gene matches: 9. Germline lookup yields CDR1 SGHRS and CDR2 YFSETQ. The CDR3 spells CASRGAGGPLTGELFF. DNA for the CDR3: TGCGCCAGCAGGGGCGCGGGAGGGCCACTCACCGGGGAGCTGTTTTTT. The complete variable domain, with remaining parts taken from reference TRBV5-1 and TRBJ2-2, reads KAGVTQTPRYLIKTRGQQVTLSCSPISGHRSVSWYQQTPGQGLQFLFEYFSETQRNKGNFPGRFSGRQFSNSRSEMNVSTLELGDSALYLCASRGAGGPLTGELFFGEGSRLTVL.

The V call is TRBV11-2, the J call TRBJ2-1; 8 positions match TRBD2. Germline-derived CDR1 and CDR2 are SGHAT and FQNNGV. Trimming at V came to 4 bases and at J to 0 bases, leaving 5 bases not matched to a gene. The CDR3 is 16 amino acids. Written as DNA, the CDR3 is TGTGCCAGCAGCTCGCGGGAGGATCTCTCCTACAATGAGCAGTTCTTC. Its translation is CASSSREDLSYNEQFF.